The clone carrying this T cell receptor (beta chain) appeared a few times. Its antigen is currently unknown. These data belong to a study of T-cell reconstitution after alpha-beta-depleted transplantation in children. Preparation of the TCRbeta library was carried out with unique molecular identifiers. In TCRdb, the PCR reads were re-called with MiXCR into one record per CDR3 protein. There are about 580,000 distinct CDR3 sequences in the sample; approximately 22% occur only once, and roughly 14% lies in the top ten. Looked up from germline, CDR1 is MNHEY and CDR2 is SVGAGI. The V segment lost 5 bases and the J segment 3 bases; nucleotides outside the gene matches: 13. This CDR3 is 17 amino acids long. The study's findings and limits: Some patients' high day-60 TCRbeta diversity was attributed to recipient cells surviving conditioning. From newly produced T cells came most of the T-cell counts and diversity one year after transplant. Several hundred rapidly expanded clones from non-depleted graft cells reportedly supplied alpha-beta T cells about two months post-transplant.

Sequenced here: PBMCs, mostly from graft donor cells, sampled 360 days after TCRalphabeta/CD19-depleted stem cell transplant. This clonotype was sampled from a boy younger than two who had a stem cell transplant for acute myeloid leukemia, so the T cells may come from the graft donor. This sequence joins TRBV6-5 and TRBJ2-1, with 7 bases aligning to TRBD2. Written as DNA, the CDR3 is TGTGCCAGCAGTAGTCGTAGCGGGCCAAGGGACTACAATGAGCAGTTCTTC. Residues: CASSSRSGPRDYNEQFF.